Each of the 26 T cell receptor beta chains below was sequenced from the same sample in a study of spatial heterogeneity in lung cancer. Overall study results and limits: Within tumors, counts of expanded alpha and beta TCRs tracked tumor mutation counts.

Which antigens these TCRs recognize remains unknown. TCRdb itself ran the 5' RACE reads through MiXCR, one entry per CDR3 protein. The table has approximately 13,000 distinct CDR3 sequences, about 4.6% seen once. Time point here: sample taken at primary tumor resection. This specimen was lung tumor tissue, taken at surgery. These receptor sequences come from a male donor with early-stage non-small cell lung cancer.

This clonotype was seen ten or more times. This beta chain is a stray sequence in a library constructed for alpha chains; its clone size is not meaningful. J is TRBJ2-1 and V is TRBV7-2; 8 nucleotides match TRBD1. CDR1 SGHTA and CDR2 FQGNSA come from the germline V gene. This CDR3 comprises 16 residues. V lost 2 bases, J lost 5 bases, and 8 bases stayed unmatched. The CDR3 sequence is CASSLWGTGINNEQFF. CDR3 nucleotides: TGTGCCAGCAGCTTATGGGGGACAGGAATAAACAATGAGCAGTTCTTC.

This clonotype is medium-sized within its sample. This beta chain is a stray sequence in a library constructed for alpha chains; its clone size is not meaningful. This CDR3 reads CASRLQRGTEAFF. DNA for the CDR3: TGTGCCAGCAGACTCCAGCGTGGCACTGAAGCTTTCTTT. V gene TRBV6-5 combines with J gene TRBJ1-1; D gene unclear. With 6 bases removed from V and 4 bases from J, the gap between germline ends came to 12 bases. Germline V gene data show CDR1 as MNHEY and CDR2 as SVGAGI. This CDR3 has 13 amino acids.

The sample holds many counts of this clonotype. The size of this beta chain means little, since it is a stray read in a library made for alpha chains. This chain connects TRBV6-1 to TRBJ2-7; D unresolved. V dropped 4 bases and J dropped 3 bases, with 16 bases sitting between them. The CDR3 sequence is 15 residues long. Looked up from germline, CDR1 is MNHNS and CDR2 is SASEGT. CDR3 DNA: TGTGCCAGCAGTGGTACACTTGGTTCCATCTACGAGCAGTACTTC. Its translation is CASSGTLGSIYEQYF.

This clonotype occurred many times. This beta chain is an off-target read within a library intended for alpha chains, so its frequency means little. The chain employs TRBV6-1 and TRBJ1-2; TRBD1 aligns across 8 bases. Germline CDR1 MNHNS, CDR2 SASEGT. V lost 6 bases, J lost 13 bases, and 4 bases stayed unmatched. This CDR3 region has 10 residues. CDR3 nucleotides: TGTGCCAGCAGCGGACAGGGTTGCACCTTC. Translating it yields CASSGQGCTF.

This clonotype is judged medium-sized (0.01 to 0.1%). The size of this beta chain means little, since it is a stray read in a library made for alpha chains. The CDR3 sequence is CSARDQGATDTQYF. In DNA form, the CDR3 reads TGCAGTGCTAGAGATCAAGGGGCGACAGATACGCAGTATTTT. V gene TRBV20-1 combines with J gene TRBJ2-3, with D tentatively TRBD1 (5 bases). CDR1 is DFQATT, CDR2 SNEGSKA, per germline (reference sequence). The germline V and J ends were trimmed by 0 bases and 3 bases, with 10 bases remaining between them. The CDR3 has 14 residues.

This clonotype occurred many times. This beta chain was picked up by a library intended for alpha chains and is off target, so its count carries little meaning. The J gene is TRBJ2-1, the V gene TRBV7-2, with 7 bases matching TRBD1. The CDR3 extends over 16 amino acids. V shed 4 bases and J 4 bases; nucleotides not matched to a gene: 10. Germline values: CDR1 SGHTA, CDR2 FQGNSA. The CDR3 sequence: CASSSRVGQTYNEQFF. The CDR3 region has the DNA TGTGCCAGCAGCTCCCGGGTGGGACAGACTTACAATGAGCAGTTCTTC.

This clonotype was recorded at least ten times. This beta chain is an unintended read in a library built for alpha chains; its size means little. The CDR3 here is CSVLGQGGEKLFF. In DNA, the CDR3 is TGCAGCGTCCTAGGACAGGGAGGGGAAAAACTGTTTTTT. The V gene is TRBV29-1, the J gene TRBJ1-4; TRBD1 matches at 8 bases. Per the germline V gene, CDR1 is SQVTM and CDR2 is ANQGSEA. CDR3 length equals 13 residues. Trimming cost V 6 bases and J 8 bases; bases outside gene matches: 8.

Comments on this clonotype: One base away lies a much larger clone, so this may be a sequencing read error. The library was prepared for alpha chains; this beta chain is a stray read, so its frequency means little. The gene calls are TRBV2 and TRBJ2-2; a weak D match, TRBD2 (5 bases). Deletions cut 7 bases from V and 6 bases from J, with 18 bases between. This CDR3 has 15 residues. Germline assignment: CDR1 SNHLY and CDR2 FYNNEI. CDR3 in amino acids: CASTPLVSQAGELFF. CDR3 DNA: TGTGCCAGCACCCCACTAGTTTCGCAGGCCGGGGAGCTGTTTTTT.

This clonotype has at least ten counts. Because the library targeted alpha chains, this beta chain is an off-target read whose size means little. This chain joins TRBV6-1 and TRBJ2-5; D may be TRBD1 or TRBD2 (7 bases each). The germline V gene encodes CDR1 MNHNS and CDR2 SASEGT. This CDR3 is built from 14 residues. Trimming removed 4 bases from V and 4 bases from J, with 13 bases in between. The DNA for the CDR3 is TGTGCCAGCAGTGCGGCAGGGGGGGCAGAGACCCAGTACTTC. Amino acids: CASSAAGGAETQYF.

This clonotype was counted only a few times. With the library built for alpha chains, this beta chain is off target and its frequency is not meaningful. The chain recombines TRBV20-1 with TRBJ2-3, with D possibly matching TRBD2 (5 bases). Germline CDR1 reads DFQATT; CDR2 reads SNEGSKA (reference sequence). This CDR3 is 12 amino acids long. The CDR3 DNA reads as TGCAGCCGGAGCGGTGGGACAGATACGCAGTATTTT. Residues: CSRSGGTDTQYF.

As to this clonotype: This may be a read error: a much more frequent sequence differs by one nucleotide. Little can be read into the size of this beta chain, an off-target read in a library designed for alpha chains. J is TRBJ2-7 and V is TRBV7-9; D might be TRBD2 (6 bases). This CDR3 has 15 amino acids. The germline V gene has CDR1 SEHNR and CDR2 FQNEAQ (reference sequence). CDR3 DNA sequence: TGTGGCAGCAGCGGGTCCTTGGGCAGGGTAGACGAGCAGTACTTC. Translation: CGSSGSLGRVDEQYF.

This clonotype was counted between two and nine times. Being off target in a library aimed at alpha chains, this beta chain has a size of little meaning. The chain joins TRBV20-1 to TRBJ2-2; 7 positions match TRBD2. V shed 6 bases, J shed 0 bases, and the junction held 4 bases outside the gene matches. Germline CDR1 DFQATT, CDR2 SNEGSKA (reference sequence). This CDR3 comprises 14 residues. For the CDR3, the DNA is TGCAGTGCCAGCCGGGGGGCGAACACCGGGGAGCTGTTTTTT. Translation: CSASRGANTGELFF.

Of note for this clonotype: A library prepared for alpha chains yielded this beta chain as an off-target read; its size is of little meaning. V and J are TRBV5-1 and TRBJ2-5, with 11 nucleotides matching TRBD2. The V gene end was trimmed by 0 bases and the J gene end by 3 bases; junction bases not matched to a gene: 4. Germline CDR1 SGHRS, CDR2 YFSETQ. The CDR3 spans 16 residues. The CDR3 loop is CASSLGLAGKEETQYF. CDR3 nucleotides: TGCGCCAGCAGCTTGGGACTAGCGGGGAAAGAAGAGACCCAGTACTTC.

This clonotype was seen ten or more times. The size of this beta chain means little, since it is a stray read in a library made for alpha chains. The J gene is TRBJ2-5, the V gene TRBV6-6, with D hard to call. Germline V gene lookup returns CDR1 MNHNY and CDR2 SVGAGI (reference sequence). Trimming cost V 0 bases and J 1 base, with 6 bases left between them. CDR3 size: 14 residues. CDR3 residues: CASSYSGFQETQYF. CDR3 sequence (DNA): TGTGCCAGCAGTTACTCGGGCTTCCAAGAGACCCAGTACTTC.

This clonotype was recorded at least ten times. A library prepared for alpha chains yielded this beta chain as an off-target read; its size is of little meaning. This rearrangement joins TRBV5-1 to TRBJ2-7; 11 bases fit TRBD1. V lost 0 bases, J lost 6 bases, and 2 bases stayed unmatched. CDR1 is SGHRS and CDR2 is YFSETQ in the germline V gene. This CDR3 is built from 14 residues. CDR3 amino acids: CASSLGGTGGEQYF. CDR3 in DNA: TGCGCCAGCAGCTTGGGTGGGACAGGGGGCGAGCAGTACTTC.

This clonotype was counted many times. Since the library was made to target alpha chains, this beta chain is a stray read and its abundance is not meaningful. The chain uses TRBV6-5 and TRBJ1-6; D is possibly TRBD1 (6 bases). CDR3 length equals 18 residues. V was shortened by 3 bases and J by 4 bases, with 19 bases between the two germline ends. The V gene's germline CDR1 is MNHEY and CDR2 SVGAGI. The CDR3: CASSYGQGPVLYNSPLHF. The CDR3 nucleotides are TGTGCCAGCAGTTATGGTCAGGGGCCCGTTCTTTATAATTCACCCCTCCACTTT.

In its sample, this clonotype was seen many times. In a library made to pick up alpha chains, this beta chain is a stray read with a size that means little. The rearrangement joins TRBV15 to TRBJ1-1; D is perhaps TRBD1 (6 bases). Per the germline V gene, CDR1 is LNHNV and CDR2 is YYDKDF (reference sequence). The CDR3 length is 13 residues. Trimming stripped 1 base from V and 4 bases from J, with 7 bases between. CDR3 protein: CATSRVGGTEAFF. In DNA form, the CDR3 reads TGTGCCACCAGCAGAGTAGGGGGCACTGAAGCTTTCTTT.

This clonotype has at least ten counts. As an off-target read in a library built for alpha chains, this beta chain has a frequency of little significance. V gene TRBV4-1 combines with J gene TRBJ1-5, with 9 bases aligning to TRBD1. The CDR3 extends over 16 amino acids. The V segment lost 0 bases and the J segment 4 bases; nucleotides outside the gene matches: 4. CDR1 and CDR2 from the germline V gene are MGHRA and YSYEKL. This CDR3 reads CASSQDAGQGNQPQHF. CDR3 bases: TGCGCCAGCAGCCAAGATGCGGGACAGGGAAATCAGCCCCAGCATTTT.

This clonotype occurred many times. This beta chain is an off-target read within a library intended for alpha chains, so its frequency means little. The CDR3 bases are TGTGCCAGCAGTTACCCAGGGGCCTCCTTATCCCTCCACTTT. Its protein is CASSYPGASLSLHF. The chain employs TRBV6-2 or TRBV6-3 and TRBJ1-6, with TRBD1 as a possible D gene (6 bases). CDR3 length: 14 amino acids. Per germline, CDR1 MNHEY and CDR2 SVGEGT. Trimming removed 2 bases from V and 14 bases from J, with 16 bases in between.

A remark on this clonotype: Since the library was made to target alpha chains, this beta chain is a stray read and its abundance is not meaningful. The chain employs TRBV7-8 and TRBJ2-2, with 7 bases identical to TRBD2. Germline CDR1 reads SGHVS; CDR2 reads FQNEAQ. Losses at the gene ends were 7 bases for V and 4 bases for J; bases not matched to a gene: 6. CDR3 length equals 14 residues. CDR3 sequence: CASNAGVITGELFF. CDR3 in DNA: TGTGCCAGCAATGCGGGGGTTATCACCGGGGAGCTGTTTTTT.

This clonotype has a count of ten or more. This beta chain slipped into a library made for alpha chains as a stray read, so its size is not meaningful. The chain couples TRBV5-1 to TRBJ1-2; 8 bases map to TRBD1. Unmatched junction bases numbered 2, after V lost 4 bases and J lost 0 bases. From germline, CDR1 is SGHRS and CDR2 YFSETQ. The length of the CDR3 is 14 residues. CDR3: CASSRDRTNYGYTF. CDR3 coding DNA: TGCGCCAGCAGCCGGGACAGGACTAACTATGGCTACACCTTC. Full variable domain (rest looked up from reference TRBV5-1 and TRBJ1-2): KAGVTQTPRYLIKTRGQQVTLSCSPISGHRSVSWYQQTPGQGLQFLFEYFSETQRNKGNFPGRFSGRQFSNSRSEMNVSTLELGDSALYLCASSRDRTNYGYTFGSGTRLTVV.

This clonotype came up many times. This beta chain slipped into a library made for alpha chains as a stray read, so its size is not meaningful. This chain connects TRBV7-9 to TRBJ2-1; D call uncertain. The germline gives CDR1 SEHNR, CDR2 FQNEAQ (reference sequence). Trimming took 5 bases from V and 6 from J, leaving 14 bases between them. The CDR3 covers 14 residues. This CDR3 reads CASSPRFVSNEQFF. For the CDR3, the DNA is TGTGCCAGCAGCCCCCGATTCGTGTCCAATGAGCAGTTCTTC.

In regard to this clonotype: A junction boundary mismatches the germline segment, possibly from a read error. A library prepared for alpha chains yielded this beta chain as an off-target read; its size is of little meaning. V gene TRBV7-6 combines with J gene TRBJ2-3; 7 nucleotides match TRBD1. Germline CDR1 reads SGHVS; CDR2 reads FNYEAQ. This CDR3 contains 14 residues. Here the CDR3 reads CTSSLTGQKDTQYF. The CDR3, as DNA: TGTACCAGCAGCTTAACGGGACAGAAAGATACGCAGTATTTT.

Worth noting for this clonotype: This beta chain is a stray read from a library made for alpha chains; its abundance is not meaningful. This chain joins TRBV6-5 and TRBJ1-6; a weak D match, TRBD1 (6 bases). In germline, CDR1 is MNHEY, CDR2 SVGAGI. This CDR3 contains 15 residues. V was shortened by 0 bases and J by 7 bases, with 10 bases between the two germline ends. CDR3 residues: CASSYSGGGNSPLHF. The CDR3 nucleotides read TGTGCCAGCAGTTACTCAGGGGGGGGAAATTCACCCCTCCACTTT.

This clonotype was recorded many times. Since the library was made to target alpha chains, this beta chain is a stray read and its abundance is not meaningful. The CDR3 protein is CASSSTVQETQYF. CDR3 bases: TGCGCCAGCAGCTCGACAGTCCAAGAGACCCAGTACTTC. V and J are TRBV5-1 and TRBJ2-5; tentatively, D is TRBD1 (5 bases). This CDR3 contains 13 residues. V was trimmed by 3 bases and J by 1 base, leaving 7 bases between them. Per the germline V gene, CDR1 is SGHRS and CDR2 is YFSETQ.

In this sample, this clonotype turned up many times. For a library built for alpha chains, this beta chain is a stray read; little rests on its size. Here the CDR3 DNA reads TGTGCCAGCAGCTTCACTTACAGCATCAATCAGCCCCAGCATTTT. Translated: CASSFTYSINQPQHF. The rearrangement links TRBV7-8 to TRBJ1-5, with D unclear. Germline-derived CDR1 and CDR2 are SGHVS and FQNEAQ. V lost 3 bases and J 3 bases, leaving 12 bases between the germline ends. The CDR3 has 15 residues.